This T cell receptor (beta chain) was recorded in a study of OX40 agonist ivuxolimab in advanced cancers. Looking at the study overall: Prior therapy, whether anti-PD-1, anti-PD-L1 or anti-CTLA-4, was allowed, and 40% had some.

Produced via immunoSEQ multiplex PCR; TCRdb's table is partial and in-frame only. The sample yields over 75,000 clones, 75% to 95% seen once. The CDR3 consists of 16 residues. The V and J ends lost 3 bases and 1 base, in that order; junction bases with no gene match: 6. Germline CDR1 and CDR2: SGHAT and FQNNGV. The rearrangement links TRBV11-2 to TRBJ2-3; TRBD1 aligns across 8 bases. The clonotype originates from an adult with an advanced solid tumor such as melanoma, head and neck, liver or kidney cancer. This material consisted of CD4+ or CD8+ T cells sorted from blood, taken in a trial of the OX40 agonist ivuxolimab. The CDR3 sequence: CASSFDRGLGTDTQYF. CDR3 nucleotides: TGTGCCAGCAGCTTTGACAGGGGTTTAGGCACAGATACGCAGTATTTT.